This TCR beta chain was documented in a study of shared clonotypes between healthy human individuals. Overall study findings and caveats: Clonotypes that were shared across a handful of donors made up around 4.6% of naive CD4 clonotypes. The sole specimen, blood, was sampled, and tissue repertoires likely differ. Generally, naive subsets (rather than memory subsets) showed larger estimated richness. Read depth was anticipated to influence clonotype sharing among donors.

This clone appeared once. What it recognizes is unknown. Germline CDR1 ENHRY, CDR2 SYGVKD. V was trimmed by 9 bases and J by 6 bases, leaving 15 bases between them. The CDR3 loop spans 12 amino acids. Produced via immunoSEQ multiplex PCR; TCRdb's table is partial and in-frame only. The repertoire includes a few million clones, just over 90% of them detected once, and roughly 0.14% sits in the top ten. V gene TRBV10-3 combines with J gene TRBJ2-7; possible D gene TRBD2, 6 bases. The material sequenced was naive CD4+ T cells sorted from blood. Subset meaning: CD45RA+ positively selected. The TCR originated in a man aged 18 to 30 in good health. DNA of the CDR3: TGTGCCATATGGGGGGATAACGGCGAGCAGTACTTC. Translation gives CAIWGDNGEQYF.